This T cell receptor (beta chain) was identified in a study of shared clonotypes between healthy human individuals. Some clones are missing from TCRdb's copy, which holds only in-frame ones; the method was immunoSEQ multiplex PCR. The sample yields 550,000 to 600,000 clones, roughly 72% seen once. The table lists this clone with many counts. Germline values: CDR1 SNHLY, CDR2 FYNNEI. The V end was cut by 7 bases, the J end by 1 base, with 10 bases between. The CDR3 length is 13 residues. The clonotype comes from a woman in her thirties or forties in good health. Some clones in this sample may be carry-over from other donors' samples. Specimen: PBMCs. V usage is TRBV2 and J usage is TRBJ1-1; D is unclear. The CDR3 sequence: CASMSLGNTEAFF. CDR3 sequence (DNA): TGTGCCAGCATGAGCCTGGGGAACACTGAAGCTTTCTTT.